This T cell receptor (beta chain) was obtained from a study of vaccination effects on CD4 cells after COVID-19. This clone was observed a handful of times. Its antigen is still unknown. There are 13 residues in the CDR3. CDR1 and CDR2 (germline): SGHTA, FQGNSA. Trimming removed 1 base at V and 6 bases at J, with 10 bases between. Generated by immunoSEQ multiplex PCR, the TCRdb table keeps only in-frame clones and is missing some. The sample has some 77,000 clones, 65% to 85% seen once; the top ten hold approximately 3.8%. General observations from the study: After vaccination, at late timepoints, clones induced by infection and by vaccine contracted markedly. Common cold coronavirus cross-reactivity was shown by only 1 of 255 vaccine-induced clones in healthy vaccinees.

Before any sequencing was done, the ViraFEST assay used viral peptide pools to expand antigen-specific CD4+ T cells. Subsequent to a culture period of around 10 days, CD4+ T cells were isolated. People in the vaccine group had not been infected with SARS-CoV-2 before, and their nucleocapsid antibodies were negative. IL-2 at 9 to 10 IU/ml and peptides at 9.5 to 10 ug/ml were added to cultured PBMC, two million per well. Replacing half the medium with IL-2 medium was done on days 3 and 7. The V gene is TRBV7-2, the J gene TRBJ2-7; D gene ambiguous. Sequencing used CD4+ T cells from PBMCs cultured with HCoV-OC43 spike peptides, obtained before COVID-19 vaccination. Subset indicated: HCoV-OC43 spike overlapping peptide pool stimulation. The TCR originated in a human donor who received a COVID-19 vaccine. CDR3 region: CASSLDMYGEQYV. CDR3 DNA: TGTGCCAGCAGCTTAGATATGTATGGCGAGCAGTACGTC.